In this sample, the clone carrying this TCR beta chain turned up a few times. Its specificity is not known. CD45RO-negative CD8 cells positively selected for CCR7 made up the naive population, which excluded terminally differentiated effector memory CD45RA+ cells. The sample is drawn from a study of shared clonotypes between healthy human individuals. Study-wide findings and caveats: When naive CD4 clonotypes were compared across several donors, 4% to 6.5% were shared.

Repertoires were generated with immunoSEQ multiplex PCR, while TCRdb's copy carries only in-frame clones and drops some. The sample has 800,000 to 950,000 clones, 90% to 97% seen once. The CDR3 covers 14 residues. Trimming took 4 bases from V and 6 from J, leaving 14 bases between them. Germline CDR1 is MGHDK and CDR2 is SYGVNS. J is TRBJ2-3 and V is TRBV25-1, with D unclear. Source material: naive CD8+ T cells sorted from blood. The sequence was obtained from a man aged 30 to 45 in good health. The CDR3 coding sequence is TGTGCCAGCAGTGCCCAACGAACCTCGGATACGCAGTATTTT. Its translation: CASSAQRTSDTQYF.